The 2 T cell receptor beta chains below were found in one sample sequenced in a study of blood T cell repertoires in COVID-19. Assay used: immunoSEQ multiplex PCR; TCRdb lists only in-frame clones, some missing. The sample contains 280,000 or so clones, nearly 90% of which appear only once. Sequenced sample: PBMCs or T cells enriched from blood (not recorded which). All receptors derive from a woman in her late teens or twenties with acute COVID-19.

V usage is TRBV6-5 and J usage is TRBJ1-1; D call uncertain. V was trimmed by 7 bases and J by 3 bases, leaving 12 bases between them. Germline V lookup: CDR1 MNHEY, CDR2 SVGAGI. The CDR3 contains 13 residues. The CDR3 spells CASKSEVYTEAFF. In nucleotides, the CDR3 is TGTGCCAGCAAAAGCGAGGTTTACACTGAAGCTTTCTTT.

The chain has TRBV4-2 and TRBJ2-1, with 7 bases aligning to TRBD2. CDR3 length: 17 amino acids. CDR1 is LGHNA, CDR2 YNFKEQ, per germline. V dropped 4 bases and J dropped 0; count of bases not matched to a gene: 9. The CDR3 DNA follows: TGTGCCAGCAGCCCGCTGGGCGGGAGACGCTCCTACAATGAGCAGTTCTTC. This codes for CASSPLGGRRSYNEQFF.